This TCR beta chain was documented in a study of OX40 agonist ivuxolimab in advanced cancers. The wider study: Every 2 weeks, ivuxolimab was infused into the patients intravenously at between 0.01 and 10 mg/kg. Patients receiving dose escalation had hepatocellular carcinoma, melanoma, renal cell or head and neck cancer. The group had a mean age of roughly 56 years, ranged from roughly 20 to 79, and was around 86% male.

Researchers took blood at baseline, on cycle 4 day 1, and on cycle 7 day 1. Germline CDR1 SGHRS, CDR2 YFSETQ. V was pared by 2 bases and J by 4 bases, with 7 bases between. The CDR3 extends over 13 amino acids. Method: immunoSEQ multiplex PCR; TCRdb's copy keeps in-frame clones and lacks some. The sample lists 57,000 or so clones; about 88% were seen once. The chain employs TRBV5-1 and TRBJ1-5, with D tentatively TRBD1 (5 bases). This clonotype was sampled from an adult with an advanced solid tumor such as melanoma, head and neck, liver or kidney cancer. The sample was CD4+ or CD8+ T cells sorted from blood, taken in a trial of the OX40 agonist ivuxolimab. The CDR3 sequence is CASSFPGNQPQHF. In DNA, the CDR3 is TGCGCCAGCAGCTTTCCAGGGAATCAGCCCCAGCATTTT.